Listed below are T cell receptor beta chains from one sample, sequenced in a study of cytomegalovirus exposure and HLA in healthy donors. Profiling relied on immunoSEQ multiplex PCR, and the TCRdb table lists in-frame clones only, not all of them. The sample gives roughly 120,000 clones, 81% of which show up once; about 2.4% is in the top ten. The sequenced sample was PBMCs. These receptors all come from a woman aged 40 to 50 in good health and CMV-seronegative. The conserved cysteine and the conserved F or W are not part of the CDR3 here. Each record gives: CDR3 length, J gene, V gene, CDR3 protein.

>10|TRBJ2-3|TRBV13
ASSLGSDTQY
>15|TRBJ2-3|TRBV28
ASSPSGTPPSTDTQY
>13|TRBJ2-7|TRBV7-9
SSSSGQGAGYEQY
>15|TRBJ2-7|TRBV28
ASSTHSLAGGLDEQY
>13|TRBJ1-5|TRBV7-9
ASSQSTGANQPQH
>13|TRBJ2-1|TRBV6-5
ASRLAGGTYNEQF
>15|TRBJ2-7|TRBV5-1
ASSTSPSGRTPSEQY
>11|TRBJ2-1|TRBV27
ASSFRVYNEQF
>15|TRBJ2-1|TRBV1
TSSRQAWLAGDDEQF
>10|TRBJ2-7|TRBV6-1
ASKEGWYEQY
>9|TRBJ1-5|TRBV29-1
SVMDQGPQH
>10|TRBJ2-5|TRBV15
ATSRVGGAQY
>12|TRBJ1-1|TRBV11-2
ASSRQGRWAEAF
>12|TRBJ1-2|TRBV9
ASTRDRATVGYT
>13|TRBJ2-7|TRBV6-1
ASSRSGTGAYEQY
>19|TRBJ1-5|TRBV4-1
ASSPRTGEYGMDGLGQPQH
>14|TRBJ2-5|TRBV5-1
ASSREPSGGGETQY
>15|TRBJ2-1|TRBV5-6
ASSWFSGTRWGNEQF
>12|TRBJ1-2|TRBV19
ASSMGRNNYGYT
>15|NA|TRBV13
ASSSYGETGRGYEQY
>16|TRBJ2-3|TRBV11-3
ASSLSGSGGRSSDTQY
>16|TRBJ1-4|TRBV28
ASSTRTGKGATNEKLF
>13|TRBJ2-5|TRBV5-8
ASSLGQDSKETQY
>12|TRBJ2-5|TRBV15
ATSRDGGQETQY
>11|TRBJ1-1|TRBV19
ASSIPQNTEAF
>13|TRBJ2-5|TRBV5-1
ASSLTSGSRETQY
>13|TRBJ1-3|TRBV2
ASTAGVLSGNTIY
>11|TRBJ1-5|TRBV2
ASSQGFNQPQH
>13|TRBJ2-7|TRBV7-9
ASSDPGQGNYEQY
>13|TRBJ1-6|TRBV27
ASSLTSPNNSPLH